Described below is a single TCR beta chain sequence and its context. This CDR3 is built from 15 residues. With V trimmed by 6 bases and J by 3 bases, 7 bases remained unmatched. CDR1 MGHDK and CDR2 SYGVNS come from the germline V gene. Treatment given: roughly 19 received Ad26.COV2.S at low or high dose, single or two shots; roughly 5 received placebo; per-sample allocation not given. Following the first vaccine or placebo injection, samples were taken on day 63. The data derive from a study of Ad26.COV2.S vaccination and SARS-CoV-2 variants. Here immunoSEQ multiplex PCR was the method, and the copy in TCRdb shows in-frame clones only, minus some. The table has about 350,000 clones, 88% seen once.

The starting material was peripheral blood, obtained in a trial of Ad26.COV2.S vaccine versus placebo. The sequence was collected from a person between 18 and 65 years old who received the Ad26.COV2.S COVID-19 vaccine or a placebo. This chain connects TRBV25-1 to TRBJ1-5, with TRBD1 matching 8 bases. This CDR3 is CASSPGTGYNQPQHF. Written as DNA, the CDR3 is TGTGCCAGCAGCCCCGGGACAGGCTACAATCAGCCCCAGCATTTT.